Sequencing of this T cell receptor beta chain was carried out in a study of cytomegalovirus exposure and HLA in healthy donors. Some clones are missing from TCRdb's copy, which holds only in-frame ones; the method was immunoSEQ multiplex PCR. The sample gives over 150,000 clones, 86% of which show up once; around 2.1% is in the top ten. The CDR3 totals 16 residues. Trimming removed 2 bases from V and 0 bases from J; junction bases left unmatched: 2. The germline CDR1 and CDR2 sequences are LGHNA and YSLEER. The specimen sequenced was PBMCs. The source of this sequence is a woman between 18 and 30 years old in good health and CMV-seronegative. V gene TRBV4-3 combines with J gene TRBJ2-1; 9 bases align to TRBD1. The CDR3 region is CASSQLTGGSYNEQFF. Here the CDR3 DNA reads TGCGCCAGCAGCCAACTGACAGGGGGCTCCTACAATGAGCAGTTCTTC.